Sequencing of this T cell receptor (beta chain) was carried out in a study of blood T cell repertoires in COVID-19. Germline V gives CDR1 GTSNPN, CDR2 SVGIG (reference sequence). The CDR3 spans 15 residues. Trimming removed 3 bases from V and 0 bases from J, with 12 bases in between. Authors' methods: Amplification of reference gene primers was used by the study to estimate nucleated cell counts. Data came from immunoSEQ multiplex PCR; TCRdb stores just in-frame clones and leaves some out. The V and J calls and clone size come from that table; D and trimming were worked out from the DNA. The sample records more than 80,000 clones, about 83% being singletons.

The V call is TRBV30, the J call TRBJ2-1; D perhaps matches TRBD2 (6 bases). The sequence was collected from a woman aged 55-75 years with COVID-19, enrolled during active disease. The specimen was peripheral blood. CDR3 DNA sequence: TGTGCCTGGAGCAAATCTAGCGTCTCCTACAATGAGCAGTTCTTC. This sequence encodes CAWSKSSVSYNEQFF.